The TCR beta chain described here comes from a study of cytomegalovirus exposure and HLA in healthy donors. Study-wide results and caveats: High specificity and sensitivity for cytomegalovirus status were reported for the classifier.

A note on this clone: Its antigen is not identified.

TCRdb keeps only in-frame clones here, not all; method: immunoSEQ multiplex PCR. The data hold approximately 240,000 clones, with 75% to 95% observed a single time. The trim removed 1 base at V and 6 bases at J, leaving 13 bases unmatched. The length of the CDR3 is 18 residues. CDR1 and CDR2 from the germline V gene are LNHDA and SQIVND (reference sequence). The sample consisted of PBMCs. The chain combines TRBV19 with TRBJ1-2; 11 bases map to TRBD1. The TCR was taken from a woman aged 18 to 35 in good health and CMV-seronegative. The CDR3 loop is CASSIVRRTGGLIDGYTF. Here the CDR3 DNA reads TGTGCCAGTAGTATAGTGAGGCGGACAGGGGGCCTTATTGATGGCTACACCTTC.